A selection of T cell receptor beta chains follows, all from one sample in a study of PD-1 blockade in classical Hodgkin lymphoma. Data came from immunoSEQ multiplex PCR; TCRdb stores just in-frame clones and leaves some out. Counted here are 29,000 or so clones, around 68% occurring once; the ten biggest clones make up nearly 15%. Sequenced here: peripheral blood mononuclear cells (PBMCs), sampled before the second cycle of nivolumab. These receptors came from a human donor with classical Hodgkin lymphoma. Each CDR3 is given with its conserved first and last residue. The order of the fields is J gene, V gene, CDR3 protein.

j_call: TRBJ1-1; v_call: TRBV7-2; cdr3_aa: CASSAGGVAEAFF
j_call: TRBJ2-3; v_call: TRBV4-1; cdr3_aa: CASSQGFGGSSTDTQYF
j_call: TRBJ2-3; v_call: TRBV6-4; cdr3_aa: CASSVTGGASTDTQYF
j_call: TRBJ2-7; v_call: TRBV4-1; cdr3_aa: CASSQDVGTGAIEQYF
j_call: TRBJ2-2; v_call: TRBV5-1; cdr3_aa: CASSSSVTGELFF
j_call: TRBJ2-3; v_call: TRBV5-1; cdr3_aa: CASSLLGFSTDTQYF
j_call: TRBJ2-2; v_call: TRBV11-3; cdr3_aa: CASSLGRNTGELFF
j_call: TRBJ1-6; v_call: TRBV2; cdr3_aa: CASAGQQNSPLHF
j_call: TRBJ1-1; v_call: TRBV2; cdr3_aa: CASSEDGGIQAFF
j_call: TRBJ1-4; v_call: TRBV19; cdr3_aa: CASRQVNEKLFF
j_call: TRBJ1-2; v_call: TRBV28; cdr3_aa: CASSPALGGYTF
j_call: TRBJ1-1; v_call: TRBV4-3; cdr3_aa: CASSPRGTRTEAFF
j_call: TRBJ1-2; v_call: TRBV5-8; cdr3_aa: CASSLRGTGWANYGYTF
j_call: TRBJ2-3; v_call: TRBV7-7; cdr3_aa: CASSLDRLDTQYF
j_call: TRBJ1-2; v_call: TRBV5-6; cdr3_aa: CASSLPRGPLFGYTF
j_call: TRBJ2-2; v_call: TRBV7-2; cdr3_aa: CASSLEVGGAAGELFF
j_call: TRBJ2-3; v_call: TRBV12-2; cdr3_aa: CASRLQRQGTDTQYF
j_call: TRBJ2-5; v_call: TRBV18; cdr3_aa: CASSPDGGATETQYF
j_call: TRBJ2-6; v_call: TRBV7-6; cdr3_aa: CASGWTSGGLSGANVLTF
j_call: TRBJ2-6; v_call: TRBV6-1; cdr3_aa: CASSGGTGGWGANVLTF
j_call: TRBJ2-4; v_call: TRBV11-2; cdr3_aa: CASSLVSGIAKNIQYF
j_call: TRBJ1-3; v_call: TRBV25-1; cdr3_aa: CASSDQGANGNTIYF
j_call: TRBJ1-1; v_call: TRBV2; cdr3_aa: CASRPWGRNTEAFF
j_call: TRBJ1-1; v_call: TRBV9; cdr3_aa: CASSVVSRGAFF
j_call: TRBJ2-5; v_call: TRBV6-5; cdr3_aa: CASSYEGTKGETQYF
j_call: TRBJ2-7; v_call: TRBV11-3; cdr3_aa: CASSLCLRRGTEYF
j_call: NA; v_call: TRBV27; cdr3_aa: CASSLVLAGLDEQYF
j_call: TRBJ1-5; v_call: TRBV4-2; cdr3_aa: CASSQDGTGGLNQPQHF
j_call: TRBJ1-2; v_call: TRBV2; cdr3_aa: CASSEAHYGYTF
j_call: TRBJ2-5; v_call: TRBV5-1; cdr3_aa: CASSLVPGLQETQYF
j_call: TRBJ2-2; v_call: TRBV7-8; cdr3_aa: CASSFGLAGPNTGELFF
j_call: TRBJ2-5; v_call: TRBV28; cdr3_aa: CASSSPGRGQETQYF
j_call: TRBJ2-6; v_call: TRBV5-4; cdr3_aa: CASSPKQVSGANVLTF
j_call: TRBJ1-1; v_call: TRBV6-5; cdr3_aa: CASSSEVGGGNTEAFF
j_call: TRBJ1-5; v_call: TRBV6-6; cdr3_aa: CASRGTGNNQPQHF
j_call: TRBJ2-2; v_call: TRBV6-6; cdr3_aa: CASSQDRASTGELFF
j_call: TRBJ2-2; v_call: TRBV11-2; cdr3_aa: CASSWDFTGELFF
j_call: TRBJ2-2; v_call: TRBV5-4; cdr3_aa: CASSSWTGGHSGELFF
j_call: TRBJ2-5; v_call: TRBV11-3; cdr3_aa: CASRSRVLSLETQYF
j_call: TRBJ2-2; v_call: TRBV2; cdr3_aa: CASSERVRTGELFF
j_call: TRBJ2-2; v_call: TRBV7-7; cdr3_aa: CASSPFTGELFF
j_call: TRBJ2-3; v_call: TRBV10-3; cdr3_aa: CAISDVGTGIDTQYF
j_call: TRBJ1-4; v_call: TRBV29-1; cdr3_aa: CSVVAPTEKLFF
j_call: TRBJ1-4; v_call: TRBV7-9; cdr3_aa: CASSLSRTEKLFF
j_call: TRBJ2-6; v_call: TRBV5-8; cdr3_aa: CASRRTGANVLTF
j_call: NA; v_call: TRBV6-5; cdr3_aa: CASSYLPTSYEQYF
j_call: TRBJ2-7; v_call: TRBV19; cdr3_aa: CASSIDRNRGDEQYF
j_call: TRBJ2-3; v_call: TRBV15; cdr3_aa: CATSIGPTDTQYF
j_call: TRBJ2-2; v_call: TRBV5-6; cdr3_aa: CASSLASTGELFF
j_call: TRBJ2-3; v_call: TRBV4-2; cdr3_aa: CASSQAAGALSNTQYF
j_call: TRBJ1-2; v_call: TRBV27; cdr3_aa: CASSLSGGYGYTF
j_call: TRBJ2-3; v_call: TRBV11-2; cdr3_aa: CASSAYRGRTDTQYF
j_call: TRBJ1-1; v_call: TRBV6-5; cdr3_aa: CASSYQDRGTEAFF
j_call: TRBJ1-3; v_call: TRBV25-1; cdr3_aa: CASSEYSGTLSGNTIYF
j_call: TRBJ1-3; v_call: TRBV5-1; cdr3_aa: CASSLAGAGNTIYF